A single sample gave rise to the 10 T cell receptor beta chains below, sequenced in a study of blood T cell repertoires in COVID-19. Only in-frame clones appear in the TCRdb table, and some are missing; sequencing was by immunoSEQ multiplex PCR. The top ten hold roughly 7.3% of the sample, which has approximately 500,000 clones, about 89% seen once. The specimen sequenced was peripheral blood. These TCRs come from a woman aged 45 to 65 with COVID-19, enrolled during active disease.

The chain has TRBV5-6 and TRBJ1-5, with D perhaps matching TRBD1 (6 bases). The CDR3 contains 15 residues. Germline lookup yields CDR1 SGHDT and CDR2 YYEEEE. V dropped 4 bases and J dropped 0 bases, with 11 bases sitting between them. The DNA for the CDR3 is TGTGCCAGCAGCCTAGGACAGCGTAGCAATCAGCCCCAGCATTTT. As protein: CASSLGQRSNQPQHF.

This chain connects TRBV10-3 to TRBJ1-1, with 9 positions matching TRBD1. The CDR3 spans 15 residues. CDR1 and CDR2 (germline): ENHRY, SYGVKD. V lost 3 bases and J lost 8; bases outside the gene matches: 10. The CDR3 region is CAISDRDREGPEAFF. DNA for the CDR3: TGTGCCATCAGTGACAGGGACAGGGAGGGTCCGGAAGCTTTCTTT.

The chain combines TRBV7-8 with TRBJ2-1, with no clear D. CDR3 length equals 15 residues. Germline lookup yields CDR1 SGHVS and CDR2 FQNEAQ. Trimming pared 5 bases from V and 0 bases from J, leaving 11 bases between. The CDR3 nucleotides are TGTGCCAGCAGCCGAGCGATCAGCTCCTACAATGAGCAGTTCTTC. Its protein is CASSRAISSYNEQFF.

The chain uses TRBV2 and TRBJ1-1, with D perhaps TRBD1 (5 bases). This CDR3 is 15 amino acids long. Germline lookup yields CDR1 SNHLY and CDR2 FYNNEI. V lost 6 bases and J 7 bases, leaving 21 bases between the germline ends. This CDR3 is CASRFGQPDDGEAFF. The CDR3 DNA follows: TGTGCCAGCAGATTTGGACAACCCGATGACGGTGAAGCTTTCTTT.

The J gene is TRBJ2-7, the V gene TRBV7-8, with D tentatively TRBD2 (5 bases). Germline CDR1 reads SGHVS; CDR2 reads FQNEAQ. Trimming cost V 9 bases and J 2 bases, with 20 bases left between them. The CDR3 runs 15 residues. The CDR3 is CASTSESGWAYEQYF. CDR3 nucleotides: TGTGCCAGTACCTCGGAAAGCGGATGGGCCTACGAGCAGTACTTC.

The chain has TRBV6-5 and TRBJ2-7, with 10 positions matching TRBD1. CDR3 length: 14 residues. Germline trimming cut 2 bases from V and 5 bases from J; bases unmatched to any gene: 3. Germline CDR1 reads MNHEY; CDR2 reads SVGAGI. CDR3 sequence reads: CASSYLGTGDEQYF. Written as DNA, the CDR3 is TGTGCCAGCAGTTACCTCGGGACAGGGGACGAGCAGTACTTC.

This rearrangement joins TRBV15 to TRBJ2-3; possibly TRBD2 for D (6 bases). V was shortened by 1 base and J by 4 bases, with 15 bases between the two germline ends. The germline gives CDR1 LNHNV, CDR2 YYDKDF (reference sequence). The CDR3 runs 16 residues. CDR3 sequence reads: CATSRVGGVPPDTQYF. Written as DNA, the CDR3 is TGTGCCACCAGCAGAGTCGGCGGGGTCCCTCCAGATACGCAGTATTTT.

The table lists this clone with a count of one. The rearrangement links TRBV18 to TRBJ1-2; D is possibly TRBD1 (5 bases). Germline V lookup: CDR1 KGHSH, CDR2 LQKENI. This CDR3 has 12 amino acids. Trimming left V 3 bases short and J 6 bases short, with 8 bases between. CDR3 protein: CASSPDSNGYTF. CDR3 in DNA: TGTGCCAGCTCACCCGACAGCAATGGCTACACCTTC.

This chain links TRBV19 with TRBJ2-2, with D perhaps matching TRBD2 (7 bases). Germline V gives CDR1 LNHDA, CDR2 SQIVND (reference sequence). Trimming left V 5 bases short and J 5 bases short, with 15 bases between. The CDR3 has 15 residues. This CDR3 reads CASSLLGGRTGELFF. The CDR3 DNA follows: TGTGCCAGTAGTCTATTGGGGGGGCGAACCGGGGAGCTGTTTTTT. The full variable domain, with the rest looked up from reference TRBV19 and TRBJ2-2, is DGGITQSPKYLFRKEGQNVTLSCEQNLNHDAMYWYRQDPGQGLRLIYYSQIVNDFQKGDIAEGYSVSREKKESFPLTVTSAQKNPTAFYLCASSLLGGRTGELFFGEGSRLTVL.

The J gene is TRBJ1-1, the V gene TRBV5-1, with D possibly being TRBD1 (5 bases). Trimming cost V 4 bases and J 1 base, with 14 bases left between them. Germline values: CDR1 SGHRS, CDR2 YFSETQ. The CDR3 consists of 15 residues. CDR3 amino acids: CASSPVAGGNTEAFF. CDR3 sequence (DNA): TGCGCCAGCAGCCCCGTTGCGGGGGGGAACACTGAAGCTTTCTTT.